These 29 T cell receptor beta chains were all obtained from the same sample, sequenced in a study of T-cell reconstitution after alpha-beta-depleted transplantation in children. Preparation of the TCRbeta library used unique molecular identifiers. TCRdb independently ran MiXCR on the PCR reads; one entry per CDR3 protein. In the table there are approximately 170,000 distinct CDR3 sequences, 11% of which are singletons. The specimen was PBMCs, collected before TCRalphabeta/CD19-depleted stem cell transplant. The receptor source for this set is a boy between 2 and 10 years old with acute myeloid leukemia, due to receive a stem cell transplant.

This clonotype was detected many times. The chain couples TRBV7-8 to TRBJ1-1; the D is unclear. Germline values: CDR1 SGHVS, CDR2 FQNEAQ. The CDR3 has 12 residues. V lost 5 bases and J lost 4, with 8 bases in between. For the CDR3, the DNA is TGTGCCAGCAGCCCCTCGGGCACTGAAGCTTTCTTT. Translated: CASSPSGTEAFF.

This clonotype has at least ten counts. The rearrangement joins TRBV5-1 to TRBJ2-1, with TRBD1 matching 7 bases. This CDR3 has 13 amino acids. With V trimmed by 7 bases and J by 9 bases, 10 bases remained unmatched. Germline loops: CDR1 SGHRS, CDR2 YFSETQ. CDR3 DNA sequence: TGCGCCAGCTCCGGTGAGGGGGCCGGTGAGCAGTTCTTC. This sequence encodes CASSGEGAGEQFF.

Many counts were recorded for this clonotype. The rearrangement joins TRBV20-1 to TRBJ1-4, with D perhaps TRBD1 (6 bases). The germline gives CDR1 DFQATT, CDR2 SNEGSKA (reference sequence). V lost 4 bases and J lost 8, with 11 bases in between. The CDR3 consists of 12 residues. The DNA of the CDR3 is TGCAGTGCTACGGGGGCGGGGGAAAAACTGTTTTTT. Amino acid sequence: CSATGAGEKLFF.

This clonotype was recorded many times. The V call is TRBV18, the J call TRBJ2-1, with TRBD2 matching over 12 bases. Trimming at V came to 0 bases and at J to 6 bases, leaving 3 bases not matched to a gene. The CDR3 sequence is 16 residues long. The germline gives CDR1 KGHSH, CDR2 LQKENI. The CDR3 DNA sequence: TGTGCCAGCTCACCACCGGGACTAGCGGGCCTCAATGAGCAGTTCTTC. Amino acids: CASSPPGLAGLNEQFF.

This clonotype was observed many times. The rearrangement links TRBV7-6 to TRBJ1-6; no clear D. V dropped 5 bases and J dropped 14 bases, with 19 bases sitting between them. The CDR3 sequence is 14 residues long. Germline loops: CDR1 SGHVS, CDR2 FNYEAQ. The CDR3 spells CASSLTREWSALHF. The CDR3 nucleotides are TGTGCCAGCAGCCTAACCCGGGAGTGGTCGGCCCTCCACTTT. The whole variable domain, remainder taken from reference TRBV7-6 and TRBJ1-6, is GAGVSQSPRYKVTKRGQDVALRCDPISGHVSLYWYRQALGQGPEFLTYFNYEAQQDKSGLPNDRFSAERPEGSISTLTIQRTEQRDSAMYRCASSLTREWSALHFGNGTRLTVT.

The chain has TRBV6-6 and TRBJ2-4; tentatively, D is TRBD2 (6 bases). Germline CDR1 reads MNHNY; CDR2 reads SVGAGI (reference sequence). This CDR3 has 13 residues. The V gene lost 3 bases and the J gene lost 8 bases, with 11 bases spanning the gap. The CDR3 DNA follows: TGTGCCAGCAGTTATGGGCGCGGGGACATTCAGTACTTC. This gives the protein CASSYGRGDIQYF.

There are many counts of this clonotype. The genes are TRBV5-1 and TRBJ1-2; TRBD1 agrees at 9 bases. The length of the CDR3 is 14 residues. CDR1 is SGHRS, CDR2 YFSETQ, per germline. V gave up 0 bases and J gave up 6 bases; unmatched junction bases: 3. The CDR3 nucleotides read TGCGCCAGCAGCTTGGTCGGGACAGGGAATGGCTACACCTTC. Translated, it gives CASSLVGTGNGYTF.

This clonotype has a count of ten or more. CDR3 amino acids: CASRDDISNTEAFF. CDR3 DNA sequence: TGTGCCAGCAGAGATGACATATCGAACACTGAAGCTTTCTTT. This rearrangement joins TRBV27 to TRBJ1-1; no definite D call. Germline V gene data show CDR1 as MNHEY and CDR2 as SMNVEV (reference sequence). The CDR3 runs 14 residues. V lost 6 bases and J lost 1, with 12 bases in between.

Many counts were recorded for this clonotype. The chain carries TRBV9 and TRBJ2-3; TRBD1 matches at 11 bases. V lost 3 bases and J lost 3; bases outside the gene matches: 6. The CDR3 has 16 amino acids. The germline CDR1 and CDR2 sequences are SGDLS and YYNGEE. The CDR3 reads CASSATGTGGTDTQYF. CDR3 nucleotide sequence: TGTGCCAGCAGCGCGACCGGGACAGGGGGTACAGATACGCAGTATTTT.

This clonotype was picked up many times. V is TRBV5-1 and J is TRBJ1-3, with 8 bases identical to TRBD1. Germline loops: CDR1 SGHRS, CDR2 YFSETQ. This CDR3 spans 18 amino acids. Losses at the gene ends were 0 bases for V and 0 bases for J; bases not matched to a gene: 8. The CDR3 is CASSLDPGGLLSGNTIYF. The CDR3 DNA reads as TGCGCCAGCAGCTTGGATCCAGGGGGCCTCCTCTCTGGAAACACCATATATTTT. Full variable domain (rest looked up from reference TRBV5-1 and TRBJ1-3): KAGVTQTPRYLIKTRGQQVTLSCSPISGHRSVSWYQQTPGQGLQFLFEYFSETQRNKGNFPGRFSGRQFSNSRSEMNVSTLELGDSALYLCASSLDPGGLLSGNTIYFGEGSWLTVV.

This clonotype was seen at least ten times. The rearrangement links TRBV20-1 to TRBJ1-5, with 9 bases that match TRBD1. The CDR3 runs to 13 residues. Losses at the gene ends were 6 bases for V and 4 bases for J; bases not matched to a gene: 4. In germline, CDR1 is DFQATT, CDR2 SNEGSKA (reference sequence). CDR3 residues: CSAVGTGNQPQHF. For the CDR3, the DNA is TGCAGTGCCGTAGGGACAGGGAATCAGCCCCAGCATTTT.

This clonotype was seen ten or more times. The V gene is TRBV11-1, the J gene TRBJ2-3; TRBD2 aligns across 10 bases. There are 19 residues in the CDR3. V lost 5 bases and J lost 0; bases outside the gene matches: 14. Germline CDR1 reads SGHAT; CDR2 reads FQDESV (reference sequence). The CDR3 bases are TGTGCCAGCAGCCCAGGCTTGGCTAGCGGGAGAACAAGCACAGATACGCAGTATTTT. Its protein product is CASSPGLASGRTSTDTQYF.

The chain has TRBV9 and TRBJ2-7; 11 bases line up with TRBD2. This CDR3 has 15 amino acids. The germline V gene encodes CDR1 SGDLS and CDR2 YYNGEE. V lost 4 bases and J lost 3; bases outside the gene matches: 6. CDR3 DNA sequence: TGTGCCAGCAGCACACGTAGCGGGGGGGTCTACGAGCAGTACTTC. It yields the protein CASSTRSGGVYEQYF.

This clonotype was observed many times. The rearrangement links TRBV5-5 to TRBJ1-1, with a tentative D call TRBD1 (5 bases). The CDR3 covers 16 residues. V lost 3 bases, J lost 8 bases, and 23 bases lay in between. CDR1 is SGHKS and CDR2 is YYEKEE in the germline V gene (reference sequence). The CDR3 DNA reads TGTGCCAGCAGCTGGTTTTTGACAGACTTAACAAAAGAAGCTTTCTTT. Its translation: CASSWFLTDLTKEAFF.

This chain connects TRBV27 to TRBJ1-4; unclear D gene. The CDR3 extends over 13 amino acids. Germline values: CDR1 MNHEY, CDR2 SMNVEV (reference sequence). Trimming cost V 5 bases and J 5 bases, with 9 bases left between them. The CDR3 nucleotides read TGTGCCAGCAGTGGACGGGAAAATGAAAAACTGTTTTTT. This translates into CASSGRENEKLFF.

This clonotype came up a few times. The J gene is TRBJ1-6, the V gene TRBV27; 9 nucleotides align to TRBD1. The CDR3 consists of 17 residues. Unmatched junction bases numbered 9, after V lost 3 bases and J lost 6 bases. The germline V gene encodes CDR1 MNHEY and CDR2 SMNVEV (reference sequence). In DNA, the CDR3 is TGTGCCAGCAGTTTCTACAGGGGGCCGGTGGGTAATTCACCCCTCCACTTT. It encodes CASSFYRGPVGNSPLHF.

Comment on this clonotype: The junction differs from germline at one of its ends, possibly a read error. The chain has TRBV12-3 or TRBV12-4 and TRBJ2-2; D is unresolved. This CDR3 has 13 residues. Written as DNA, the CDR3 is TGTACCAGCAGTTTGGGCTACACCGGGGAGCTGTTTTTT. Its translation: CTSSLGYTGELFF.

This clonotype was detected ten times or more. This chain links TRBV29-1 with TRBJ2-3, with TRBD1 matching 9 bases. CDR1 SQVTM and CDR2 ANQGSEA come from the germline V gene. The CDR3 is made up of 15 amino acids. J was trimmed by 2 bases and V by 3 bases; bases with no gene match: 6. The DNA of the CDR3 is TGCAGCGTTGATACACAGGGGGCCTTCACAGATACGCAGTATTTT. Protein: CSVDTQGAFTDTQYF.

This rearrangement joins TRBV4-2 to TRBJ2-2; perhaps D is TRBD1 or TRBD2 (6 bases each). The CDR3 runs to 16 residues. Germline V gene lookup returns CDR1 LGHNA and CDR2 YNFKEQ. Trimming took 3 bases from V and 5 from J, leaving 16 bases between them. The CDR3 loop is CASSQGWGALTGELFF. In DNA form, the CDR3 reads TGTGCCAGCAGCCAGGGGTGGGGGGCCCTGACCGGGGAGCTGTTTTTT.

The sample holds many counts of this clonotype. This chain joins TRBV20-1 and TRBJ2-5; D remains unclear. The CDR3 covers 14 residues. V was cut by 6 bases and J by 2 bases, with 16 bases left in between. The V gene's germline CDR1 is DFQATT and CDR2 SNEGSKA (reference sequence). Here the CDR3 DNA reads TGCAGTGCAATCCGAGCTAGTCGTCAAGAGACCCAGTACTTC. It is translated as CSAIRASRQETQYF.

This clonotype was counted many times. The gene calls are TRBV6-1 and TRBJ1-1; D perhaps matches TRBD1 (6 bases). Germline V gene lookup returns CDR1 MNHNS and CDR2 SASEGT. The CDR3 totals 15 residues. V was shortened by 9 bases and J by 4 bases, with 21 bases between the two germline ends. The CDR3 here is CASFPLVSGATEAFF. In DNA form, the CDR3 reads TGTGCCAGTTTTCCATTGGTATCGGGGGCCACTGAAGCTTTCTTT.

A note on this clonotype: A clone one base away is much larger, so this may be a read error. This rearrangement joins TRBV18 to TRBJ1-3; D is unclear. Per the germline V gene, CDR1 is KGHSH and CDR2 is LQKENI. This CDR3 spans 15 amino acids. Here the CDR3 reads CPSSPGFSSGNTIYF. DNA of the CDR3: TGTCCCAGCTCACCAGGATTCAGCTCTGGAAACACCATATATTTT.

In this sample, this clonotype turned up many times. This rearrangement joins TRBV5-1 to TRBJ2-7; 9 bases line up with TRBD1. The CDR3 runs 14 residues. V lost 5 bases, J lost 2 bases, and 5 bases stayed unmatched. Germline V gives CDR1 SGHRS, CDR2 YFSETQ. The CDR3 nucleotides are TGCGCCAGCAGACAGGGGGCGATTGCCTACGAGCAGTACTTC. This encodes CASRQGAIAYEQYF. Using reference TRBV5-1 and TRBJ2-7 for the parts outside the CDR3, the full variable domain is KAGVTQTPRYLIKTRGQQVTLSCSPISGHRSVSWYQQTPGQGLQFLFEYFSETQRNKGNFPGRFSGRQFSNSRSEMNVSTLELGDSALYLCASRQGAIAYEQYFGPGTRLTVT.

Ten or more counts support this clonotype. This chain connects TRBV12-3 or TRBV12-4 to TRBJ2-5; tentative D call: TRBD1 (6 bases). V was pared by 6 bases and J by 4 bases, with 15 bases between. This CDR3 has 14 amino acids. The CDR3 reads CASRSTGRGETQYF. CDR3 DNA sequence: TGTGCCAGCAGGTCCACAGGGAGAGGAGAGACCCAGTACTTC.

This clonotype occurred a few times. The chain couples TRBV29-1 to TRBJ1-1; a possible D gene is TRBD1 (5 bases). The germline V gene has CDR1 SQVTM and CDR2 ANQGSEA. The CDR3 consists of 14 residues. The V end was cut by 6 bases, the J end by 5 bases, with 19 bases between. CDR3 bases: TGCAGCGTCGAGAACCTGGGGGGAAAAACTGAAGCTTTCTTT. Encoded protein: CSVENLGGKTEAFF.

This clonotype was counted many times. The CDR3 spells CASDETANTEAFF. In DNA, the CDR3 is TGTGCCAGTGACGAGACAGCGAACACTGAAGCTTTCTTT. This rearrangement joins TRBV21-1 to TRBJ1-1; the table's D call TRBD1 went unverified against the DNA. TRBV21-1 is designated a pseudogene. The CDR3 runs to 13 residues.

This clonotype was seen repeatedly, ten times or more. The chain recombines TRBV5-1 with TRBJ2-3; TRBD2 matches 11 bases. The CDR3 has 15 residues. Germline V lookup: CDR1 SGHRS, CDR2 YFSETQ. V lost 5 bases, J lost 5 bases, and 7 bases stayed unmatched. This chain's CDR3 is CASRLAGEREDTQYF. As DNA, the CDR3 is TGCGCCAGCAGACTAGCGGGGGAGCGAGAAGATACGCAGTATTTT.

Many counts were recorded for this clonotype. The J gene is TRBJ2-7, the V gene TRBV5-1; 7 bases are a match to TRBD2. CDR1 SGHRS and CDR2 YFSETQ come from the germline V gene. This CDR3 is built from 16 residues. V lost 1 base to trimming and J lost 6 bases; unmatched junction nucleotides: 13. DNA for the CDR3: TGCGCCAGCAGCTTGTCGGCGTCGGGAGGAAGAGGCGAGCAGTACTTC. Translating it yields CASSLSASGGRGEQYF.

This clonotype was recorded many times. The chain is built from TRBV27 and TRBJ2-7; D is undetermined. The V end lost 6 bases, the J end lost 2 bases, and 17 bases lay between the germline ends. Per the germline V gene, CDR1 is MNHEY and CDR2 is SMNVEV (reference sequence). The CDR3 contains 15 residues. Written as DNA, the CDR3 is TGTGCCAGCAGCCAAGCGTTGGCGGCGGCCTACGAGCAGTACTTC. It translates to CASSQALAAAYEQYF.